A single sample is the source of the 27 T cell receptor beta chains below, sequenced in a study of OX40 agonist ivuxolimab in advanced cancers. The protocol was immunoSEQ multiplex PCR, while the TCRdb copy is restricted to in-frame clones and leaves out a portion. The profile shows about 17,000 clones, just under 80% of them singletons. This material consisted of CD4+ or CD8+ T cells sorted from blood, taken in a trial of the OX40 agonist ivuxolimab. The receptors were sampled from an adult with an advanced solid tumor such as melanoma, head and neck, liver or kidney cancer.

The chain couples TRBV11-2 to TRBJ2-7; D remains ambiguous. The V end was cut by 4 bases, the J end by 3 bases, with 4 bases between. There are 11 residues in the CDR3. Germline V gives CDR1 SGHAT, CDR2 FQNNGV. The CDR3 region is CASSSIYEQYF. The CDR3 bases are TGTGCCAGCAGCTCCATCTACGAGCAGTACTTC.

The chain recombines TRBV4-1 with TRBJ1-5; no clear D gene. The CDR3 covers 15 residues. V was trimmed by 3 bases and J by 4 bases, leaving 13 bases between them. Germline CDR1 is MGHRA and CDR2 is YSYEKL. CDR3 protein: CASSHATMGNQPQHF. As DNA, the CDR3 is TGCGCCAGCAGCCATGCCACTATGGGGAATCAGCCCCAGCATTTT.

The chain has TRBV7-3 and TRBJ2-7, with D perhaps TRBD2 (5 bases). The CDR3 is 15 amino acids. Deletions cut 2 bases from V and 2 bases from J, with 13 bases between. CDR1 is SGHTA, CDR2 FQGTGA, per germline. CDR3 loop: CASSLSGSAAYEQYF. The CDR3, as DNA: TGTGCCAGCAGCTTATCTGGTAGCGCCGCCTACGAGCAGTACTTC.

V gene TRBV27 combines with J gene TRBJ2-7; TRBD2 matches 8 bases. The ends lost 5 bases at V and 3 bases at J; junction bases unmatched: 18. The CDR3 loop spans 18 amino acids. Germline V gives CDR1 MNHEY, CDR2 SMNVEV (reference sequence). The CDR3 loop reads CASSPSGSSVVGRYEQYF. The DNA for the CDR3 is TGTGCCAGCAGTCCAAGCGGGAGCTCCGTAGTGGGGCGCTACGAGCAGTACTTC.

V gene TRBV7-8 combines with J gene TRBJ1-1; D is undetermined. This CDR3 has 13 residues. Looked up from germline, CDR1 is SGHVS and CDR2 is FQNEAQ. V lost 5 bases and J lost 6, with 13 bases in between. The CDR3 spells CASSPDLPAEAFF. CDR3 coding DNA: TGTGCCAGCAGCCCGGACTTGCCGGCTGAAGCTTTCTTT. Based on the CDR3 plus reference TRBV7-8 and TRBJ1-1, the full variable domain is GAGVSQSPRYKVAKRGQDVALRCDPISGHVSLFWYQQALGQGPEFLTYFQNEAQLDKSGLPSDRFFAERPEGSVSTLKIQRTQQEDSAVYLCASSPDLPAEAFFGQGTRLTVV.

The J gene is TRBJ1-1, the V gene TRBV28, with D possibly being TRBD1 (6 bases). The V gene lost 5 bases and the J gene lost 8 bases, with 24 bases spanning the gap. The CDR3 loop spans 16 amino acids. In germline, CDR1 is MDHEN, CDR2 SYDVKM. CDR3: CASSAFRDTSRYEAFF. CDR3 coding DNA: TGTGCCAGCAGTGCCTTCCGGGACACCTCTAGGTACGAAGCTTTCTTT.

The genes are TRBV13 and TRBJ2-3; 9 bases fit TRBD1. This CDR3 has 18 amino acids. Germline loops: CDR1 PRHDT, CDR2 FYEKMQ (reference sequence). Losses at the gene ends were 1 base for V and 0 bases for J; bases not matched to a gene: 8. The CDR3 DNA is TGTGCCAGCAGCTTAGCCCCGAACAGGGGGCGAAGCACAGATACGCAGTATTTT. Its protein product is CASSLAPNRGRSTDTQYF.

The chain uses TRBV5-6 and TRBJ2-3, with 7 bases matching TRBD1. V trimming: 0 bases; J trimming: 2 bases; junction bases outside the gene matches: 6. Germline loops: CDR1 SGHDT, CDR2 YYEEEE. The CDR3 extends over 16 amino acids. The CDR3 DNA is TGTGCCAGCAGCTTGGGGGACAGCCCTAACACAGATACGCAGTATTTT. Its protein is CASSLGDSPNTDTQYF.

Only a few counts were recorded for this clone. Mismatch with germline at one junction end may stem from a read error. The chain links TRBV4-2 to TRBJ2-2; 8 bases are shared with TRBD2. Looked up from germline, CDR1 is LGHNA and CDR2 is YNFKEQ. The CDR3 runs to 16 residues. This CDR3 reads CASSEELAASTGELFF. CDR3 nucleotides: TGTGCCAGCAGCGAAGAACTAGCGGCGTCCACCGGGGAGCTGTTTTTT.

The chain couples TRBV19 to TRBJ2-1; D unclear. CDR1 is LNHDA, CDR2 SQIVND, per germline (reference sequence). V was pared by 0 bases and J by 0 bases, with 9 bases between. CDR3 length: 16 residues. CDR3 coding DNA: TGTGCCAGTAGTATAGACGCGAGAGCCTCCTACAATGAGCAGTTCTTC. This encodes CASSIDARASYNEQFF.

This clone was found a few times. The V and J genes are TRBV7-9 and TRBJ2-7; D perhaps matches TRBD1 (6 bases). This CDR3 comprises 14 residues. Per germline, CDR1 SEHNR and CDR2 FQNEAQ (reference sequence). With 5 bases removed from V and 3 bases from J, the gap between germline ends came to 14 bases. The chain's CDR3 is CASSHRDTLYEQYF. The CDR3 DNA follows: TGTGCCAGCAGCCACCGGGACACCCTCTACGAGCAGTACTTC.

This chain connects TRBV5-6 to TRBJ1-1; TRBD1 matches at 7 bases. Germline V gene data show CDR1 as SGHDT and CDR2 as YYEEEE. V dropped 3 bases and J dropped 4; count of bases not matched to a gene: 6. This CDR3 has 14 amino acids. CDR3 sequence reads: CASSSTGIVTEAFF. Here the CDR3 DNA reads TGTGCCAGCAGCTCGACAGGGATTGTCACTGAAGCTTTCTTT. Full variable domain (outside the CDR3, taken from reference TRBV5-6 and TRBJ1-1): DAGVTQSPTHLIKTRGQQVTLRCSPKSGHDTVSWYQQALGQGPQFIFQYYEEEERQRGNFPDRFSGHQFPNYSSELNVNALLLGDSALYLCASSSTGIVTEAFFGQGTRLTVV.

The chain is built from TRBV5-4 and TRBJ1-5, with D possibly TRBD1 on 5 matching bases. The V and J ends lost 2 bases and 3 bases respectively, with 9 bases between them. The CDR3 runs 14 residues. In germline, CDR1 is SGHNT, CDR2 YYREEE (reference sequence). The CDR3 DNA sequence: TGTGCCAGCAGCTTTTGGGGCTTCAATCAGCCCCAGCATTTT. Amino acids: CASSFWGFNQPQHF.

The rearrangement uses TRBV27 and TRBJ2-7, with 7 bases matching TRBD1. The length of the CDR3 is 16 residues. V was pared by 5 bases and J by 0 bases, with 10 bases of the junction left unmatched. Germline V gene sequence: CDR1 MNHEY, CDR2 SMNVEV (reference sequence). CDR3 region: CASSPSTGTVSYEQYF. CDR3 nucleotides: TGTGCCAGCAGTCCATCAACCGGGACAGTCTCCTACGAGCAGTACTTC.

The rearrangement joins TRBV7-9 to TRBJ2-2; 7 bases fit TRBD2. The germline CDR1 and CDR2 sequences are SEHNR and FQNEAQ (reference sequence). Trimming took 6 bases from V and 6 from J; bases not matched to a gene: 7. CDR3 length: 14 amino acids. The CDR3 DNA is TGTGCCAGCAGGCCGATCACTAGCGCCGGGGAGCTGTTTTTT. It specifies CASRPITSAGELFF.

The V call is TRBV9, the J call TRBJ1-5, with no clear D. CDR1 is SGDLS, CDR2 YYNGEE, per germline. The CDR3 is 13 amino acids. Trimming stripped 1 base from V and 4 bases from J, with 6 bases between. In nucleotides, the CDR3 is TGTGCCAGCAGCGTATGGGGAAATCAGCCCCAGCATTTT. Protein product: CASSVWGNQPQHF.

This clone occurred a few times. The V gene is TRBV2, the J gene TRBJ2-5; D uncertain. Deletions cut 10 bases from V and 2 bases from J, with 14 bases between. CDR1 is SNHLY and CDR2 is FYNNEI in the germline V gene. The CDR3 spans 13 residues. As DNA, the CDR3 is TGTGCCATTGGTCCCTCCCCACAAGAGACCCAGTACTTC. Translation gives CAIGPSPQETQYF.

This clone is deemed large. The rearrangement links TRBV5-4 to TRBJ1-1, with D hard to call. The CDR3 consists of 16 residues. Per germline, CDR1 SGHNT and CDR2 YYREEE (reference sequence). Trimming stripped 3 bases from V and 1 base from J, with 16 bases between. CDR3 DNA sequence: TGTGCCAGCAGCTACGGGGTTTTGGCGGCGAACACTGAAGCTTTCTTT. Protein product: CASSYGVLAANTEAFF.

V and J are TRBV27 and TRBJ2-3; TRBD1 matches 9 bases. Per the germline V gene, CDR1 is MNHEY and CDR2 is SMNVEV (reference sequence). The CDR3 runs 17 residues. V dropped 5 bases and J dropped 8; count of bases not matched to a gene: 17. CDR3 DNA: TGTGCCAGCAGTCCCGACAGGGGGAGATTTGGGACAAGTACGCAGTATTTT. It encodes CASSPDRGRFGTSTQYF.

V usage is TRBV9 and J usage is TRBJ2-1, with D uncertain. This CDR3 contains 12 residues. Germline CDR1 is SGDLS and CDR2 is YYNGEE. Trimming took off 3 bases at V and 6 bases at J, with 7 bases between the two ends. The CDR3 reads CASSETPNEQFF. The CDR3 DNA is TGTGCCAGCAGCGAGACACCCAATGAGCAGTTCTTC.

The chain employs TRBV19 and TRBJ2-7; TRBD2 might be the D (6 bases). This CDR3 has 14 amino acids. The germline CDR1 and CDR2 sequences are LNHDA and SQIVND (reference sequence). V was clipped by 7 bases and J by 2 bases, with 15 bases between them. The CDR3 region is CASTIGRGTYEQYF. The CDR3 DNA is TGTGCCAGTACCATCGGACGCGGGACCTACGAGCAGTACTTC.

The rearrangement uses TRBV13 and TRBJ2-7, with a weak D call TRBD2 (5 bases). CDR1 and CDR2 (germline): PRHDT, FYEKMQ (reference sequence). The CDR3 runs to 16 residues. V gave up 5 bases and J gave up 2 bases, with 19 bases separating them. The CDR3 region has the DNA TGTGCCAGCAGCCCCCAGCGGCGCGGAGGTCCCTACGAGCAGTACTTC. It specifies CASSPQRRGGPYEQYF.

A few counts support this clone. The chain employs TRBV9 and TRBJ2-5, with 7 positions matching TRBD1. V shed 4 bases and J 3 bases; nucleotides not matched to a gene: 12. The CDR3 contains 16 residues. The germline V gene has CDR1 SGDLS and CDR2 YYNGEE. CDR3 loop: CASSFRDSPWEETQYF. In nucleotides, the CDR3 is TGTGCCAGCAGCTTTCGGGACAGCCCTTGGGAAGAGACCCAGTACTTC.

The chain has TRBV10-1 and TRBJ1-6; TRBD1 matches 8 bases. CDR1 WNHNN and CDR2 SYGVQD come from the germline V gene (reference sequence). There are 14 residues in the CDR3. The junction had 3 bases not matched to a gene; V was cut back by 4 bases and J by 7 bases. DNA of the CDR3: TGCGCCAGCAGTGCCGGGGACAGGAATTCACCCCTCCACTTT. Translated, it gives CASSAGDRNSPLHF.

The genes are TRBV7-9 and TRBJ2-3; no firm D call. The germline V and J ends were trimmed by 1 base and 5 bases, with 4 bases remaining between them. Germline loops: CDR1 SEHNR, CDR2 FQNEAQ (reference sequence). This CDR3 is 12 amino acids long. CDR3 loop: CASSLDQDTQYF. The CDR3 bases are TGTGCCAGCAGCTTAGACCAAGATACGCAGTATTTT.

The CDR3 reads CASSLEVAGFYEQYF. CDR3 nucleotide sequence: TGTGCCAGCAGCTTAGAGGTAGCGGGGTTTTACGAGCAGTACTTC. The genes are TRBV7-8 and TRBJ2-7; 8 bases are shared with TRBD2. From germline, CDR1 is SGHVS and CDR2 FQNEAQ. This CDR3 has 15 amino acids. J was trimmed by 4 bases and V by 1 base; bases with no gene match: 6. The variable domain in full, completed from reference TRBV7-8 and TRBJ2-7, reads GAGVSQSPRYKVAKRGQDVALRCDPISGHVSLFWYQQALGQGPEFLTYFQNEAQLDKSGLPSDRFFAERPEGSVSTLKIQRTQQEDSAVYLCASSLEVAGFYEQYFGPGTRLTVT.

The chain combines TRBV30 with TRBJ1-5; tentative D call: TRBD1 (5 bases). Trimming took 0 bases from V and 7 from J, leaving 13 bases between them. CDR1 and CDR2 from the germline V gene are GTSNPN and SVGIG (reference sequence). The CDR3 totals 14 residues. CDR3 amino acids: CAWSVSAGQQPQHF. CDR3 coding DNA: TGTGCCTGGAGTGTCTCAGCAGGGCAACAGCCCCAGCATTTT.